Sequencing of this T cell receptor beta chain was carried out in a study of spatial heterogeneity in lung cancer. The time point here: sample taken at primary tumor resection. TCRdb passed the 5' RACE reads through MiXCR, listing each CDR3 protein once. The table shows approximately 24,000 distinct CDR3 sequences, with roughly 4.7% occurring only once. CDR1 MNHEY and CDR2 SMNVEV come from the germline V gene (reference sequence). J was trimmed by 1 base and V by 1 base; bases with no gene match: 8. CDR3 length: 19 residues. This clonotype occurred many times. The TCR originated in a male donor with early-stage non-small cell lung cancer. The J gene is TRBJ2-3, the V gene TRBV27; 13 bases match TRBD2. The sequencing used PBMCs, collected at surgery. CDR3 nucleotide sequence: TGTGCCAGCAGTTTATGGGGGACTAGCGGGAAATATGGCACAGATACGCAGTATTTT. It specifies CASSLWGTSGKYGTDTQYF.